The 18 T cell receptor beta chains below all came from one sample that was sequenced in a study of blood T cell repertoires in COVID-19. Only in-frame clones appear in the TCRdb table, and some are missing; sequencing was by immunoSEQ multiplex PCR. The sample lists around 250,000 clones, around 90% occurring once. The source material was PBMCs or T cells enriched from blood (not recorded which). The receptors stem from a man aged 35-49 years who had been exposed to COVID-19.

This chain connects TRBV6-5 to TRBJ1-6, with unresolved D. V dropped 0 bases and J dropped 7 bases, with 10 bases sitting between them. The CDR3 extends over 15 amino acids. CDR1 is MNHEY and CDR2 is SVGAGI in the germline V gene. CDR3 sequence reads: CASSYSRGGNSPLHF. CDR3 DNA: TGTGCCAGCAGTTACTCTCGGGGTGGAAATTCACCCCTCCACTTT.

The chain is built from TRBV21-1 and TRBJ2-5; the tabulated D call, TRBD2, remains unverified against the DNA. TRBV21-1 is shown as a pseudogene. The CDR3 is 14 amino acids. The CDR3: CASSHSSSQETQYF. DNA for the CDR3: TGTGCCAGCAGCCACTCTAGCAGCCAAGAGACCCAGTACTTC.

The rearrangement links TRBV6-5 to TRBJ1-3, with 7 bases identical to TRBD1. The CDR3 runs to 13 residues. The V gene end was trimmed by 2 bases and the J gene end by 10 bases; junction bases not matched to a gene: 5. Germline CDR1 and CDR2: MNHEY and SVGAGI. The CDR3 reads CASSYDAGQTIYF. The CDR3 nucleotides are TGTGCCAGCAGTTACGACGCGGGACAGACCATATATTTT.

This chain joins TRBV23-1 and TRBJ2-3; 9 positions match TRBD1. TRBV23-1 has ORF status, its function being uncertain. This CDR3 comprises 21 residues. J lost 1 base, V lost 2 bases, and 19 bases had no gene match. CDR3 DNA: TGCGCCAGCAGTCAAATCAGGACCGGGACAGGGAGGATTATACGCACAGATACGCAGTATTTT. This codes for CASSQIRTGTGRIIRTDTQYF.

The V gene is TRBV19, the J gene TRBJ2-3; D is ambiguous. The CDR3 contains 15 residues. CDR1 and CDR2 from the germline V gene are LNHDA and SQIVND (reference sequence). Trimming left V 7 bases short and J 0 bases short, with 14 bases between. The CDR3 DNA is TGTGCCAGTAACCCCGGGTACTCTAGCACAGATACGCAGTATTTT. It yields the protein CASNPGYSSTDTQYF.

The V and J genes are TRBV7-8 and TRBJ2-1; TRBD2 matches at 11 bases. The J segment lost 6 bases and the V segment lost 5 bases, leaving 6 bases of the junction unmatched. The CDR3 has 15 amino acids. CDR1 and CDR2 (germline): SGHVS, FQNEAQ. CDR3 in DNA: TGTGCCAGCAGCCCACTAGCGGGAGTCATCAATGAGCAGTTCTTC. Protein sequence: CASSPLAGVINEQFF.

In this sample, this clone turned up a few times. The rearrangement uses TRBV4-2 and TRBJ1-2; no definite D call. V was pared by 0 bases and J by 8 bases, with 10 bases between. CDR1 and CDR2 from the germline V gene are LGHNA and YNFKEQ. The CDR3 length is 13 residues. The CDR3 here is CASSQDNGVGYTF. In DNA, the CDR3 is TGTGCCAGCAGCCAAGATAACGGGGTCGGCTACACCTTC.

This chain connects TRBV19 to TRBJ2-1; 8 bases fit TRBD2. Trimming at V came to 6 bases and at J to 4 bases, leaving 5 bases not matched to a gene. The length of the CDR3 is 14 residues. Germline loops: CDR1 LNHDA, CDR2 SQIVND (reference sequence). The CDR3 here is CASRRAGVYNEQFF. As DNA, the CDR3 is TGTGCCAGTAGGAGAGCGGGAGTGTACAATGAGCAGTTCTTC.

The CDR3 DNA sequence: TGTGCCAGCAGGGACAGGGGCCGGGGGGAGACCCAGTACTTC. This sequence encodes CASRDRGRGETQYF. The V and J genes are TRBV6-5 and TRBJ2-5; TRBD1 matches 9 bases. V shed 6 bases and J 5 bases; nucleotides not matched to a gene: 7. Looked up from germline, CDR1 is MNHEY and CDR2 is SVGAGI. The CDR3 covers 14 residues.

This chain connects TRBV5-1 to TRBJ1-3; TRBD1 matches 7 bases. V lost 3 bases and J lost 4; bases outside the gene matches: 13. CDR1 SGHRS and CDR2 YFSETQ come from the germline V gene. There are 17 residues in the CDR3. DNA for the CDR3: TGCGCCAGCAGCTCCTCCCTGAGGGGACAGAAAGGAAACACCATATATTTT. This translates into CASSSSLRGQKGNTIYF.

This CDR3 is CASSFAVNSPLHF. The CDR3 coding sequence is TGTGCCAGCAGTTTTGCGGTTAATTCACCCCTCCACTTT. V usage is TRBV28 and J usage is TRBJ1-6; D is unresolved. The V and J ends lost 3 bases and 6 bases respectively, with 6 bases between them. The CDR3 covers 13 residues. Germline CDR1 MDHEN, CDR2 SYDVKM.

The J gene is TRBJ1-2, the V gene TRBV11-2; D call uncertain. Between the trimmed V and J ends, which lost 4 bases and 4 bases, there was a span of 19 bases. Per germline, CDR1 SGHAT and CDR2 FQNNGV. The CDR3 is made up of 16 amino acids. Here the CDR3 DNA reads TGTGCCAGCAGCTCCCTCACCGGTGCAGGACTCTATGGCTACACCTTC. Its protein is CASSSLTGAGLYGYTF.

This chain uses TRBV28 with TRBJ1-4; unclear D gene. Germline V gene sequence: CDR1 MDHEN, CDR2 SYDVKM. The CDR3 has 12 amino acids. Deletions cut 10 bases from V and 7 bases from J, with 13 bases between. CDR3 bases: TGTGCCACCCTCGGGGAATCTGAAAAACTGTTTTTT. Encoded protein: CATLGESEKLFF.

Here the CDR3 DNA reads TGTGCCTCGGCGTTGGACAGCCGTATGAACACTGAAGCTTTCTTT. Amino acids: CASALDSRMNTEAFF. The chain employs TRBV6-1 and TRBJ1-1, with D tentatively TRBD1 (6 bases). Between the trimmed V and J ends, which lost 11 bases and 0 bases, there was a span of 19 bases. CDR3 size: 15 residues. Germline V gene lookup returns CDR1 MNHNS and CDR2 SASEGT.

This clone came up once. This chain joins TRBV29-1 and TRBJ1-1; D is ambiguous. The CDR3 is 15 residues long. Germline assignment: CDR1 SQVTM and CDR2 ANQGSEA. Trimming removed 0 bases from V and 2 bases from J, with 13 bases in between. DNA of the CDR3: TGCAGCGTTGAAGATACTCTCCAGGATAACACTGAAGCTTTCTTT. This codes for CSVEDTLQDNTEAFF.

Comment on this clone: The same CDR3 also results from other DNA sequences found in this sample. The CDR3 DNA is TGTGCCAGTAGGGATAGGGGTGAGGAGCAGTACTTC. Translated, it gives CASRDRGEEQYF. The chain combines TRBV19 with TRBJ2-7; the D gene is possibly TRBD1 (5 bases). The CDR3 loop spans 12 amino acids. Germline assignment: CDR1 LNHDA and CDR2 SQIVND (reference sequence). Trimming left V 6 bases short and J 7 bases short, with 13 bases between.

This sequence joins TRBV4-1 and TRBJ2-1; 8 bases agree with TRBD2. CDR3 length: 15 residues. Germline V gives CDR1 MGHRA, CDR2 YSYEKL. Trimming removed 0 bases from V and 6 bases from J; junction bases left unmatched: 4. CDR3 in DNA: TGCGCCAGCAGCCAAGATCCCGGGACTAGCAATGAGCAGTTCTTC. Amino acid sequence: CASSQDPGTSNEQFF.

This rearrangement joins TRBV29-1 to TRBJ2-1; D possibly corresponds to TRBD2 (6 bases). V was clipped by 2 bases and J by 2 bases, with 13 bases between them. The CDR3 is 15 amino acids. CDR1 SQVTM and CDR2 ANQGSEA come from the germline V gene. As DNA, the CDR3 is TGCAGCGTTGAATGGGACTTCTCAGCCTACAATGAGCAGTTCTTC. Translation: CSVEWDFSAYNEQFF.